The 12 T cell receptor beta chains below all came from one sample that was sequenced in a study of monozygotic twins with inflammatory bowel disease. TCRdb re-called the 5' RACE reads; one entry per CDR3 protein, DNA not given. The sample data list 330,000 or so distinct CDR3 sequences. The sequenced sample consisted of blood. The origin of the receptors is a human donor with ulcerative colitis or Crohn's disease, or a healthy co-twin of an affected twin (not recorded which).

The chain links TRBV9 to TRBJ1-2. Per the germline V gene, CDR1 is SGDLS and CDR2 is YYNGEE. The length of the CDR3 is 13 residues. CDR3 in amino acids: CASSVDENYGYTF.

The rearrangement joins TRBV18 to TRBJ1-4; absent DNA, TCRdb's TRBD1 call cannot be checked. The CDR3 loop spans 14 amino acids. Per germline, CDR1 KGHSH and CDR2 LQKENI. CDR3 sequence reads: CASSLMGGEEKLFF.

The chain uses TRBV19 and TRBJ2-2; with no DNA, the TCRdb D assignment of TRBD2 cannot be verified. Germline assignment: CDR1 LNHDA and CDR2 SQIVND (reference sequence). This CDR3 region has 15 residues. CDR3 loop: CASSPRTSNIGELFF.

The V call is TRBV5-5, the J call TRBJ2-7; TCRdb reports TRBD1, a call that lacks DNA to check it against. There are 15 residues in the CDR3. Looked up from germline, CDR1 is SGHKS and CDR2 is YYEKEE (reference sequence). CDR3 sequence reads: CASSLETGSTYEQYF.

This chain uses TRBV24-1 with TRBJ2-1; the TCRdb call, TRBD2, lacks DNA for checking. Germline CDR1 reads KGHDR; CDR2 reads SFDVKD. The CDR3 runs 13 residues. CDR3 in amino acids: CATSRALGNEQFF.

The CDR3 here is CASSQEVGRNIQYF. This sequence joins TRBV4-3 and TRBJ2-4. From germline, CDR1 is LGHNA and CDR2 YSLEER. This CDR3 contains 14 residues.

This chain connects TRBV4-1 to TRBJ1-1. Germline CDR1 and CDR2: MGHRA and YSYEKL. This CDR3 is built from 16 residues. This chain's CDR3 is CASSQEVGLTNTEAFF.

V usage is TRBV4-2 and J usage is TRBJ2-3; TCRdb's assignment of TRBD2 cannot be checked, as there is no DNA. Per germline, CDR1 LGHNA and CDR2 YNFKEQ. This CDR3 is 18 amino acids long. CDR3 residues: CASSQAAGTSGTTDTQYF.

The chain joins TRBV7-9 to TRBJ2-5; the TCRdb D gene call, TRBD1, has no DNA to confirm it. CDR3 size: 14 residues. The germline CDR1 and CDR2 sequences are SEHNR and FQNEAQ (reference sequence). CDR3 residues: CASSLIQGGETQYF.

This chain joins TRBV5-1 and TRBJ1-1; TCRdb reports TRBD1, a call that lacks DNA to check it against. CDR3 length equals 16 residues. Looked up from germline, CDR1 is SGHRS and CDR2 is YFSETQ. The CDR3 region is CASSHPGQGANTEAFF.

The genes are TRBV15 and TRBJ2-1. Germline V CDR1 and CDR2: LNHNV, YYDKDF (reference sequence). The CDR3 loop spans 17 amino acids. The CDR3 loop is CATSEQPTGISYNEQFF.

The V gene is TRBV28, the J gene TRBJ1-5; TCRdb lists TRBD1, though no DNA is available to test this call. Per the germline V gene, CDR1 is MDHEN and CDR2 is SYDVKM. The length of the CDR3 is 13 residues. The CDR3 sequence: CASSTEGFRPQHF.